The sequence of this T cell receptor (beta chain) was determined in a study of blood T cells in healthy people across ages. Primed by a sample-barcoded 5' primer and a J-beta primer mix, a second PCR proceeded for about 6 to 11 cycles. A single record per CDR3 protein comes from TCRdb applying MiXCR to the 5' RACE reads. Of roughly 2 million distinct CDR3 sequences detected, about 50% appear once; the ten largest clones hold less than 2.5%. The CDR3 is 15 residues long. Germline lookup yields CDR1 ENHRY and CDR2 SYGVKD. In this sample, this clonotype turned up a few times. A read error may account for a junction end that differs from germline.

Sequenced: blood. This chain connects TRBV10-3 to TRBJ2-5, with a weak D call TRBD2 (5 bases). The receptor was derived from a woman aged 40 to 50 in good health. CDR3 sequence reads: CAISGERLYQETQYF. The CDR3 region has the DNA TGTGCCATAAGTGGGGAGAGACTGTACCAAGAGACCCAGTACTTC.